What follows describes a single T cell receptor (beta chain). The extraction recovered at least 6 micrograms of total RNA per sample. The sample originates from a study of blood T cells in healthy people across ages. With 6 bases clipped from V and 0 bases from J, the junction kept 9 bases outside the gene matches. This CDR3 region has 15 residues. Germline V gene lookup returns CDR1 SQVTM and CDR2 ANQGSEA. The second PCR ran roughly 7 to 12 cycles with a sample-barcoded 5' primer and J-beta primers. One entry per CDR3 protein, called by TCRdb with MiXCR from the 5' RACE reads. The data hold 550,000 to 600,000 distinct CDR3 sequences, with around half observed a single time.

The origin of this receptor is an older man in good health. The chain employs TRBV29-1 and TRBJ2-3, with 7 positions matching TRBD2. Input material: blood. The chain's CDR3 is CSVRVGGGSTDTQYF. CDR3 in DNA: TGCAGCGTGAGGGTGGGCGGGGGAAGCACAGATACGCAGTATTTT.